The entry below gives a single T cell receptor beta chain sequence along with its context. This entry comes from a study of blood T cell repertoires in COVID-19. Background on the study: Donors in the United States, Italy and Spain gave samples during acute or convalescent COVID-19. T cells, B-cell-depleted T cells, or PBMCs supplied cDNA or gDNA.

As handled by the study authors: Scientists estimated how many nucleated cells there were by amplifying reference gene primers. This table comes from immunoSEQ multiplex PCR, and its TCRdb copy is limited to in-frame clones, with some not included. The V and J calls and clone size were taken over from that table, and D and trimming were inferred from the DNA. Found here are some 62,000 clones, over 75% of them singletons; the top ten hold more than 4%. The CDR3 consists of 13 residues. CDR1 LNHNV and CDR2 YYDKDF come from the germline V gene (reference sequence). V was clipped by 3 bases and J by 5 bases, with 10 bases between them.

The chain couples TRBV15 to TRBJ1-2; D unclear. The TCR originated in a human donor in a cohort sampled during active COVID-19. The sample consisted of peripheral blood. CDR3 DNA: TGTGCCACCAGCAGTCGGGGAAAGTATGGCTACACCTTC. Its translation is CATSSRGKYGYTF.